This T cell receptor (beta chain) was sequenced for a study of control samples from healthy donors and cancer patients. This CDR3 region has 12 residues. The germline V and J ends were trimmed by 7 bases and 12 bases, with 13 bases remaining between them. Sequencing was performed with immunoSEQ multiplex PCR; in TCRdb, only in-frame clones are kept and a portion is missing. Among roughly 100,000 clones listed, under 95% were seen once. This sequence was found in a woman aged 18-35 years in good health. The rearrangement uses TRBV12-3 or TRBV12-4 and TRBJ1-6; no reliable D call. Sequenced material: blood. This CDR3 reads CASTRWGEPLHF. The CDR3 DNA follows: TGTGCCAGCACTCGCTGGGGAGAACCCCTCCACTTT.